This is a list of T cell receptor beta chains from one sample in a study of blood T cells in healthy people across ages. MiXCR, applied by TCRdb to the 5' RACE reads, yields one record per CDR3 protein. This table holds some 920,000 distinct CDR3 sequences, just over 50% found once. The sample consisted of blood. The receptor set was obtained from a woman aged 60 to 75 in good health. Each CDR3 is given with its conserved first and last residue. D genes are given only for firm matches. Expanded clones get a size class; other rows say once, few or many, or leave the size out.

TRBD2 TRBJ2-5 TRBV3-1 few TGTGCCAGCAGCCGGCTAGCGGTTGTCCAAGAGACCCAGTACTTC CASSRLAVVQETQYF
TRBD2 TRBJ2-2 TRBV20-1 . TGCAGTGCCCCCCAAGGGACTAGCGGGATCTCGAACGGGGAGCTGTTTTTT CSAPQGTSGISNGELFF
. TRBJ1-2 TRBV5-1 few TGCGCCAGCAGCTTGGCCTTTGACCTTTCTAACTATGGCTACACCTTC CASSLAFDLSNYGYTF
. TRBJ2-3 TRBV7-2 few TGTGCCAGCAGCTTAGGTCGGCCGGATACGCAGTATTTT CASSLGRPDTQYF
. TRBJ2-5 TRBV12-3/TRBV12-4 . TGTGCCAGCAGAACCCCAGACAGAGAAGAGACCCAGTACTTC CASRTPDREETQYF
. TRBJ2-5 TRBV27 . TGTGCCAGCAGTCCCTCGTGGGGGGCGTACGCCGAGACCCAGTACTTC CASSPSWGAYAETQYF
. TRBJ1-4 TRBV5-8 . TGTGCCAGCAGCTTGGTACGGTGGGCAACTAATGAAAAACTGTTTTTT CASSLVRWATNEKLFF
TRBD1 TRBJ2-1 TRBV4-1 . TGCGCCAGCAGCCAACCTTACCGGGACAGGGTCTACAATGAGCAGTTCTTC CASSQPYRDRVYNEQFF
. TRBJ2-3 TRBV3-1 few TGTGCCAGCAGCCAGGGACCGGGACACCAGAACACAGATACGCAGTATTTT CASSQGPGHQNTDTQYF
. TRBJ2-6 TRBV5-8 . TGTGCCAGCAGCTTGGGGCAGGGACGGGCTGGGGCCAACGTCCTGACTTTC CASSLGQGRAGANVLTF
TRBD1 TRBJ2-7 TRBV3-1 many TGTGCCAGCAGCCAAGCGGGGACAGTTCCCCACGAGCAGTACTTC CASSQAGTVPHEQYF
. TRBJ2-5 TRBV5-5 once TGTGCCAGCAGCTTGGGAGTACGGCAGGGAAAACAAGAGACCCAGTACTTC CASSLGVRQGKQETQYF
TRBD2 TRBJ2-5 TRBV6-6 . TGTGCCAGCTGCTCTAGCGGGAGGGCATTTGAGACCCAGTACTTC CASCSSGRAFETQYF
. TRBJ2-5 TRBV21-1 . TGTGCCAGCAGCAACAAAGCCCTTCCCGGGACAGGGGAAGAGACCCAGTACTTC CASSNKALPGTGEETQYF
TRBD2 TRBJ2-5 TRBV11-2 . TGTGCCAGCAGCACCCAAGCGGGAGGAGGAGAGACCCAGTACTTC CASSTQAGGGETQYF
TRBD2 TRBJ2-1 TRBV7-6 . TGTGCCAGCAGCTTAGTGGCGGGAGGCGCCTACAATGAGCAGTTCTTC CASSLVAGGAYNEQFF
TRBD2 TRBJ2-7 TRBV6-2/TRBV6-3 . TGTGCCAGCAGTTACGCCTCGACTAGCGGCCCCTACGAGCAGTACTTC CASSYASTSGPYEQYF
TRBD1 TRBJ2-5 TRBV6-5 . TGTGCCAGCAGTCTCAGGGGGCTGCAAGAGACCCAGTACTTC CASSLRGLQETQYF